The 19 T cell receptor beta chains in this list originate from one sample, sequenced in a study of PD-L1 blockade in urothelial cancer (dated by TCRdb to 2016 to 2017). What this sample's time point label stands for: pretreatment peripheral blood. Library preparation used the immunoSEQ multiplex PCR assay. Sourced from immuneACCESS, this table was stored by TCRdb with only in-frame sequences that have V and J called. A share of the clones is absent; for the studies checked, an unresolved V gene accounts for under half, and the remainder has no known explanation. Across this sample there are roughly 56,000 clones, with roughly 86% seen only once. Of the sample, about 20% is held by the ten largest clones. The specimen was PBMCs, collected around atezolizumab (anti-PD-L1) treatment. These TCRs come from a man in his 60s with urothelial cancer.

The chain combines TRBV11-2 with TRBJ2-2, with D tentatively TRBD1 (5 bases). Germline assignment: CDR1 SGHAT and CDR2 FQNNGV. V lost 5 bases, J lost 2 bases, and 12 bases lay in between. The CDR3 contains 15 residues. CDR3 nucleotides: TGTGCCAGCAGCCCTGGACAAATAAACACCGGGGAGCTGTTTTTT. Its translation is CASSPGQINTGELFF.

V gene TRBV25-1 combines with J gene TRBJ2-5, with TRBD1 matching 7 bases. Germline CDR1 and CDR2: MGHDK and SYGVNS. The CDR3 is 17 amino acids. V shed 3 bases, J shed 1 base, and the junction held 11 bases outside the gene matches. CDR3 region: CASSEWAPGTAQETQYF. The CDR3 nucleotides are TGTGCCAGCAGTGAGTGGGCCCCAGGGACAGCCCAAGAGACCCAGTACTTC.

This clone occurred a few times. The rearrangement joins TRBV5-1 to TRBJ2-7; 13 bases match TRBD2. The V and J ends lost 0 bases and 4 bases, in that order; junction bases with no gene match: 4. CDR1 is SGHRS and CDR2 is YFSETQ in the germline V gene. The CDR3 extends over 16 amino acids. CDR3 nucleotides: TGCGCCAGCAGCTTGGTTGGGACTAGCGGGGCTTACGAGCAGTACTTC. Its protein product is CASSLVGTSGAYEQYF.

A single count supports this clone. CDR3 coding DNA: TGTGCCAGCAGCACAGGGACGGGCTACACCTTC. The encoded protein is CASSTGTGYTF. V and J are TRBV7-6 and TRBJ1-2, with D perhaps matching TRBD1 (6 bases). Germline CDR1 reads SGHVS; CDR2 reads FNYEAQ. With 5 bases removed from V and 8 bases from J, the gap between germline ends came to 9 bases. The CDR3 is 11 residues long.

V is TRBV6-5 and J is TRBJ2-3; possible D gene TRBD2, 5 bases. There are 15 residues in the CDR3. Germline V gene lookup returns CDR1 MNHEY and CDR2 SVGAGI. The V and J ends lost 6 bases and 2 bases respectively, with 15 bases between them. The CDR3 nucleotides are TGTGCCAGCAGCTTTGGGAGCGGCCACACAGATACGCAGTATTTT. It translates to CASSFGSGHTDTQYF.

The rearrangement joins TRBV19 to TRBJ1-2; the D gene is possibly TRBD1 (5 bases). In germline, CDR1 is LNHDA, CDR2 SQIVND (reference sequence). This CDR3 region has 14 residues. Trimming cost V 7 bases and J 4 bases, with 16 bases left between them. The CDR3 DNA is TGTGCCAGTAAGCCCCAGGGCCACGGCTATGGCTACACCTTC. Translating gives CASKPQGHGYGYTF.

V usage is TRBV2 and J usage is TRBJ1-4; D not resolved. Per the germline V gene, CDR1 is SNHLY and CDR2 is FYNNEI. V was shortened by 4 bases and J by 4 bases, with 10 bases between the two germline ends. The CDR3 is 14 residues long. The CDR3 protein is CASSVSRNNEKLFF. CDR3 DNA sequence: TGTGCCAGCAGTGTGTCCAGGAATAATGAAAAACTGTTTTTT.

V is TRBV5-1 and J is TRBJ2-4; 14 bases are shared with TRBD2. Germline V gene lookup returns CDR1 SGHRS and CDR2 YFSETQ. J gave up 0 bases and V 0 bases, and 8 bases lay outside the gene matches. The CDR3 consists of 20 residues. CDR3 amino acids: CASSLDQGTSGGLAKNIQYF. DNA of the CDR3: TGCGCCAGCAGCTTGGATCAAGGGACTAGCGGGGGTCTAGCCAAAAACATTCAGTACTTC.

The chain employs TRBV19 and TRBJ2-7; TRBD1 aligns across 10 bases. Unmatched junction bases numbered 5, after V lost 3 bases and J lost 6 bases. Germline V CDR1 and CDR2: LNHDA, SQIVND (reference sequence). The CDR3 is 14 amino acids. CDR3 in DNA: TGTGCCAGTAGTATCCCCCGGACAGGGGGCGAGCAGTACTTC. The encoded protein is CASSIPRTGGEQYF.

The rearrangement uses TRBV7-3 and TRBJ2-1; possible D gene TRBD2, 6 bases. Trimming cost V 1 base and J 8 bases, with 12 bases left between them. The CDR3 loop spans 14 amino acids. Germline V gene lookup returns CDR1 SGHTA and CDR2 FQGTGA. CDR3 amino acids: CASSLRASAHEQFF. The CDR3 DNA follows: TGTGCCAGCAGCTTAAGGGCTAGCGCCCATGAGCAGTTCTTC.

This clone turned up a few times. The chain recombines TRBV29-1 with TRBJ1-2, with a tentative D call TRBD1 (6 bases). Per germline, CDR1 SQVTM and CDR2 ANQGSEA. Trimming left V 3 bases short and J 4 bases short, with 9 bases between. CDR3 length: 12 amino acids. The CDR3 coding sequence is TGCAGCGTTGACCAGGGGCCCTATGGCTACACCTTC. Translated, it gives CSVDQGPYGYTF. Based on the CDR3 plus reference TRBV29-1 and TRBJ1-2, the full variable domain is SAVISQKPSRDICQRGTSLTIQCQVDSQVTMMFWYRQQPGQSLTLIATANQGSEATYESGFVIDKFPISRPNLTFSTLTVSNMSPEDSSIYLCSVDQGPYGYTFGSGTRLTVV.

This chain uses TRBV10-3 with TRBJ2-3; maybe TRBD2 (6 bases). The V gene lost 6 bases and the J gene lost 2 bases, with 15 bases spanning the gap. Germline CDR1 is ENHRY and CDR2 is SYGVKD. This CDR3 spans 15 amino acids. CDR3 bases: TGTGCCATCAGGGGAGGAGGGTTTTCCACAGATACGCAGTATTTT. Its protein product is CAIRGGGFSTDTQYF.

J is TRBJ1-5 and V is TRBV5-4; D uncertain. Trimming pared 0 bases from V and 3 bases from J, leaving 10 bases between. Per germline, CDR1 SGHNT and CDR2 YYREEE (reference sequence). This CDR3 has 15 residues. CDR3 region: CASSLGGHTNQPQHF. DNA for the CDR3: TGTGCCAGCAGCTTGGGTGGGCATACCAATCAGCCCCAGCATTTT.

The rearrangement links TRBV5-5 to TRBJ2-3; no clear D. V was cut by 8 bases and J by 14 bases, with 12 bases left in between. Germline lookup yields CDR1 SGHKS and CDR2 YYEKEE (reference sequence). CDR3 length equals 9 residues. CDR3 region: CASLEIRYF. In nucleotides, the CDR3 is TGTGCCAGTTTGGAGATACGGTATTTT.

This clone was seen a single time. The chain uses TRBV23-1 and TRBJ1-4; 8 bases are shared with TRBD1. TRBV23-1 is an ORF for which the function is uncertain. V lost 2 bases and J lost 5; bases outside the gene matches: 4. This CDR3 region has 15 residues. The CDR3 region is CASSQRHRGNEKLFF. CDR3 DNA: TGCGCCAGCAGTCAACGCCACAGGGGGAATGAAAAACTGTTTTTT.

This CDR3 is CASTTDRLNTEAFF. The CDR3, as DNA: TGTGCCAGCACCACGGACAGATTGAACACTGAAGCTTTCTTT. The chain has TRBV11-2 and TRBJ1-1; tentatively, D is TRBD1 (6 bases). The CDR3 length is 14 residues. CDR1 and CDR2 (germline): SGHAT, FQNNGV. V was cut by 7 bases and J by 0 bases, with 12 bases left in between.

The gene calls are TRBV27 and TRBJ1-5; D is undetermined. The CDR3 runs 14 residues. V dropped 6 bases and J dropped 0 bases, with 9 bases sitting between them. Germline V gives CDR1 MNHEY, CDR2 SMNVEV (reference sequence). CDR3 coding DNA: TGTGCCAGCAGCTTACGGGATAGCAATCAGCCCCAGCATTTT. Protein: CASSLRDSNQPQHF.

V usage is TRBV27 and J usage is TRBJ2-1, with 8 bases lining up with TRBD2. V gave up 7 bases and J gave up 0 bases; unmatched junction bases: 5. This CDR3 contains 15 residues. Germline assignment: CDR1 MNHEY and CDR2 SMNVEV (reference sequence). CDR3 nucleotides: TGTGCCAGCAAGATAGCGGGGCCCTCCTACAATGAGCAGTTCTTC. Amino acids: CASKIAGPSYNEQFF.

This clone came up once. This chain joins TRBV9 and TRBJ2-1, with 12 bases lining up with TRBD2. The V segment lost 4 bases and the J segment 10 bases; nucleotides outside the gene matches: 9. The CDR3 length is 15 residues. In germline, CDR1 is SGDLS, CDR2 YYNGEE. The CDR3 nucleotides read TGTGCCAGCAGCTCTCGACTAGCGGGAGTAGGAGAGCAGTTCTTC. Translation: CASSSRLAGVGEQFF.